The 32 T cell receptor beta chains below come from one sample, sequenced in a study of patients and donors after allogeneic stem cell transplantation. MiXCR, run by TCRdb on the RT-PCR reads, gives a single entry per CDR3 protein. The repertoire holds 900,000 to 1,000,000 distinct CDR3 sequences, with more than 15% as singletons. The material sequenced was blood, either unsorted or a sorted T cell fraction (not recorded which). The origin of the receptors is a human donor who was either an allogeneic HSCT recipient or a stem cell or donor lymphocyte infusion donor (not recorded which). It is not recorded whose cells these are; they may come from a transplant donor.

This clonotype turned up a few times. V usage is TRBV20-1 and J usage is TRBJ1-2, with TRBD1 matching 10 bases. The germline gives CDR1 DFQATT, CDR2 SNEGSKA (reference sequence). V dropped 3 bases and J dropped 5; count of bases not matched to a gene: 12. The CDR3 spans 16 residues. In nucleotides, the CDR3 is TGCAGTGCTAGCGGGAGCAAGGGACAGGGGAAATATGGCTACACCTTC. Protein: CSASGSKGQGKYGYTF.

There are many counts of this clonotype. V is TRBV6-1 and J is TRBJ2-1; D may be TRBD2 (6 bases). The V and J ends lost 8 bases and 2 bases respectively, with 16 bases between them. The germline V gene encodes CDR1 MNHNS and CDR2 SASEGT. There are 15 residues in the CDR3. CDR3 sequence reads: CASGPSGLPYNEQFF. The CDR3 DNA sequence: TGTGCCAGCGGACCCTCGGGACTCCCCTACAATGAGCAGTTCTTC.

This clonotype was counted a single time. This CDR3 is CASSVVARSTTDTQYF. CDR3 coding DNA: TGTGCCAGCAGCGTAGTCGCGCGTTCTACCACAGATACGCAGTATTTT. V is TRBV9 and J is TRBJ2-3, with no clear D. V lost 0 bases and J 2 bases, leaving 13 bases between the germline ends. Germline values: CDR1 SGDLS, CDR2 YYNGEE. CDR3 length: 16 amino acids. Variable domain in full (rest from reference TRBV9 and TRBJ2-3): DSGVTQTPKHLITATGQRVTLRCSPRSGDLSVYWYQQSLDQGLQFLIQYYNGEERAKGNILERFSAQQFPDLHSELNLSSLELGDSALYFCASSVVARSTTDTQYFGPGTRLTVL.

The V and J genes are TRBV12-3 or TRBV12-4 and TRBJ2-7, with D unresolved. The V gene lost 4 bases and the J gene lost 9 bases, with 19 bases spanning the gap. The CDR3 contains 14 residues. The CDR3 loop reads CASSSASPLLGQYF. CDR3 sequence (DNA): TGTGCCAGCAGTTCTGCGTCCCCTCTCCTGGGGCAGTACTTC.

This clonotype was counted only a few times. The chain links TRBV9 to TRBJ2-7; 9 bases are a match to TRBD2. The CDR3 has 16 amino acids. CDR1 and CDR2 (germline): SGDLS, YYNGEE. V lost 0 bases to trimming and J lost 2 bases; unmatched junction nucleotides: 6. CDR3 in amino acids: CASSVAGGRGPYEQYF. In DNA, the CDR3 is TGTGCCAGCAGCGTAGCAGGCGGGAGGGGTCCCTACGAGCAGTACTTC.

The chain combines TRBV3-1 with TRBJ1-5; D is ambiguous. V was shortened by 1 base and J by 0 bases, with 13 bases between the two germline ends. The CDR3 covers 17 residues. Germline V gives CDR1 LGHDT, CDR2 YNNKEL (reference sequence). DNA for the CDR3: TGTGCCAGCAGCCAAGGCGCCCCAGGCGTTAGCAATCAGCCCCAGCATTTT. It specifies CASSQGAPGVSNQPQHF. The full variable domain, completed using reference TRBV3-1 and TRBJ1-5, is DTAVSQTPKYLVTQMGNDKSIKCEQNLGHDTMYWYKQDSKKFLKIMFSYNNKELIINETVPNRFSPKSPDKAHLNLHINSLELGDSAVYFCASSQGAPGVSNQPQHFGDGTRLSIL.

The chain combines TRBV2 with TRBJ1-1; a possible D gene is TRBD1 (6 bases). The ends were cut back, 6 bases at V and 0 bases at J, with 11 bases in the middle. Germline CDR1 and CDR2: SNHLY and FYNNEI. CDR3 length: 14 residues. The chain's CDR3 is CASRGHSLNTEAFF. CDR3 DNA: TGTGCCAGCAGGGGACACAGCTTGAACACTGAAGCTTTCTTT. The full variable domain, in which reference TRBV2 and TRBJ1-1 provide the parts outside the CDR3, is EPEVTQTPSHQVTQMGQEVILRCVPISNHLYFYWYRQILGQKVEFLVSFYNNEISEKSEIFDDQFSVERPDGSNFTLKIRSTKLEDSAMYFCASRGHSLNTEAFFGQGTRLTVV.

The rearrangement joins TRBV7-2 to TRBJ1-2; D might be TRBD1 (5 bases). Trimming took 1 base from V and 8 from J, leaving 11 bases between them. The CDR3 contains 13 residues. Germline V gene sequence: CDR1 SGHTA, CDR2 FQGNSA. CDR3 loop: CASSLVGAGGYTF. In nucleotides, the CDR3 is TGTGCCAGCAGCTTAGTCGGAGCAGGGGGCTACACCTTC. The variable domain in full, with the rest retrieved from reference TRBV7-2 and TRBJ1-2, is GAGVSQSPSNKVTEKGKDVELRCDPISGHTALYWYRQSLGQGLEFLIYFQGNSAPDKSGLPSDRFSAERTGGSVSTLTIQRTQQEDSAVYLCASSLVGAGGYTFGSGTRLTVV.

This clonotype was found many times. This rearrangement joins TRBV20-1 to TRBJ1-3; no definite D call. Germline V gene sequence: CDR1 DFQATT, CDR2 SNEGSKA (reference sequence). The CDR3 is 11 amino acids. V was clipped by 3 bases and J by 5 bases, with 5 bases between them. This CDR3 is CSASLRNTIYF. CDR3 DNA: TGCAGTGCTAGTCTAAGAAACACCATATATTTT.

There are a few counts of this clonotype. The V call is TRBV25-1, the J call TRBJ1-1; no definite D call. The V gene's germline CDR1 is MGHDK and CDR2 SYGVNS. V was clipped by 1 base and J by 7 bases, with 10 bases between them. The CDR3 spans 13 residues. DNA for the CDR3: TGTGCCAGCAGTGAATGGATGGGGATTGAAGCTTTCTTT. This encodes CASSEWMGIEAFF.

V gene TRBV15 combines with J gene TRBJ1-5; possibly TRBD1 for D (6 bases). The germline gives CDR1 LNHNV, CDR2 YYDKDF (reference sequence). V shed 5 bases and J shed 0 bases, with 14 bases lying between them. The CDR3 runs 16 residues. The CDR3 loop is CATSLEGGNSNQPQHF. The CDR3 nucleotides are TGTGCCACCAGCCTGGAGGGGGGAAATAGCAATCAGCCCCAGCATTTT.

The chain couples TRBV5-8 to TRBJ2-5; D possibly corresponds to TRBD1 (6 bases). V lost 4 bases and J lost 5, with 15 bases in between. CDR3 length: 14 amino acids. Germline V gives CDR1 SGHTS, CDR2 YDEGEE. CDR3 bases: TGTGCCAGCAGCAACAACAGGGAAGAGGAGACCCAGTACTTC. This encodes CASSNNREEETQYF.

This clonotype was counted once. V is TRBV6-2 or TRBV6-3 and J is TRBJ1-4; 9 nucleotides match TRBD1. V was clipped by 7 bases and J by 5 bases; unmatched bases: 5. This CDR3 region has 14 residues. Germline CDR1 is MNHEY and CDR2 is SVGEGT. In nucleotides, the CDR3 is TGTGCCAGCATCGCCGGGACAGGGAATGAAAAACTGTTTTTT. Residues: CASIAGTGNEKLFF.

This clonotype was observed a handful of times. V usage is TRBV7-9 and J usage is TRBJ1-2; D not certain. This CDR3 contains 13 residues. Germline V gene sequence: CDR1 SEHNR, CDR2 FQNEAQ (reference sequence). The germline V and J ends were trimmed by 3 bases and 6 bases, with 11 bases remaining between them. The DNA for the CDR3 is TGTGCCAGCAGCTTGGGATACGTCCATGGCTACACCTTC. Translating it yields CASSLGYVHGYTF.

The chain uses TRBV11-1 and TRBJ2-1; D might be TRBD2 (7 bases). Trimming stripped 1 base from V and 6 bases from J, with 22 bases between. CDR1 and CDR2 (germline): SGHAT, FQDESV (reference sequence). The CDR3 has 18 amino acids. The CDR3 DNA sequence: TGTGCCAGCAGCTTAGGGACCCTTAACGGGGGGCGGGTCAATGAGCAGTTCTTC. It is translated as CASSLGTLNGGRVNEQFF.

Only a few counts were recorded for this clonotype. The rearrangement joins TRBV6-5 to TRBJ2-7; TRBD2 agrees at 7 bases. The CDR3 covers 16 residues. Per the germline V gene, CDR1 is MNHEY and CDR2 is SVGAGI. V gave up 0 bases and J gave up 4 bases; unmatched junction bases: 9. The CDR3, as DNA: TGTGCCAGCAGTTACTCCGGCGGGAGTGGATCTTACGAGCAGTACTTC. It codes for CASSYSGGSGSYEQYF.

CDR3 region: CASTFPVRETQYF. DNA for the CDR3: TGTGCCAGCACCTTCCCGGTGAGAGAGACCCAGTACTTC. The chain is built from TRBV7-9 and TRBJ2-5; no clear D gene. V shed 7 bases and J shed 4 bases, with 13 bases lying between them. CDR1 is SEHNR and CDR2 is FQNEAQ in the germline V gene (reference sequence). This CDR3 region has 13 residues.

This clonotype was seen a handful of times. The rearrangement uses TRBV30 and TRBJ1-1, with D possibly being TRBD1 (5 bases). The CDR3 extends over 14 amino acids. Germline V CDR1 and CDR2: GTSNPN, SVGIG (reference sequence). Trimming took off 3 bases at V and 0 bases at J, with 11 bases between the two ends. The CDR3 DNA follows: TGTGCCTGGAGAGGGACTCCCCTGAACACTGAAGCTTTCTTT. As protein: CAWRGTPLNTEAFF.

This clonotype was observed a few times. The V and J genes are TRBV20-1 and TRBJ2-5, with 8 bases identical to TRBD2. V lost 5 bases and J lost 5; bases outside the gene matches: 10. Germline loops: CDR1 DFQATT, CDR2 SNEGSKA (reference sequence). The length of the CDR3 is 14 residues. The CDR3 spells CSAGSGAKKETQYF. Written as DNA, the CDR3 is TGCAGTGCTGGTAGCGGGGCCAAGAAGGAGACCCAGTACTTC.

This chain links TRBV7-9 with TRBJ2-1; D may be TRBD1 or TRBD2 (6 bases each). Germline CDR1 is SEHNR and CDR2 is FQNEAQ (reference sequence). Trimming took 3 bases from V and 7 from J, leaving 13 bases between them. CDR3 size: 14 residues. CDR3: CASSLARGLNEQFF. CDR3 bases: TGTGCCAGCAGCTTGGCTCGGGGGCTGAATGAGCAGTTCTTC. Using reference TRBV7-9 and TRBJ2-1 for the parts outside the CDR3, the full variable domain is DTGVSQNPRHKITKRGQNVTFRCDPISEHNRLYWYRQTLGQGPEFLTYFQNEAQLEKSRLLSDRFSAERPKGSFSTLEIQRTEQGDSAMYLCASSLARGLNEQFFGPGTRLTVL.

This clonotype has a handful of counts. V gene TRBV7-9 combines with J gene TRBJ2-7; D is possibly TRBD1 or TRBD2 (5 bases each). The ends were cut back, 6 bases at V and 4 bases at J, with 22 bases in the middle. The germline gives CDR1 SEHNR, CDR2 FQNEAQ (reference sequence). The CDR3 runs 16 residues. The chain's CDR3 is CASRPLPGTDFYEQYF. The DNA of the CDR3 is TGTGCCAGCAGACCTCTACCCGGGACGGACTTTTACGAGCAGTACTTC.

There are a few counts of this clonotype. The V gene is TRBV12-3 or TRBV12-4, the J gene TRBJ2-7; D not certain. The V and J ends lost 6 bases and 4 bases respectively, with 16 bases between them. The CDR3 contains 14 residues. CDR3 in amino acids: CASSPSLGFYEQYF. Written as DNA, the CDR3 is TGTGCCAGCAGCCCAAGCCTAGGGTTTTACGAGCAGTACTTC.

V usage is TRBV9 and J usage is TRBJ2-1; D perhaps matches TRBD2 (7 bases). Per the germline V gene, CDR1 is SGDLS and CDR2 is YYNGEE. V was shortened by 5 bases and J by 8 bases, with 20 bases between the two germline ends. This CDR3 region has 15 residues. This CDR3 reads CASRRRGGPLDEQFF. The CDR3 DNA is TGTGCCAGCAGACGGAGGGGGGGGCCCCTCGATGAGCAGTTCTTC.

This clonotype was observed a few times. This chain connects TRBV6-2 or TRBV6-3 to TRBJ2-3; maybe TRBD2 (6 bases). Germline loops: CDR1 MNHEY, CDR2 SVGEGT. The CDR3 is 14 amino acids. V was trimmed by 5 bases and J by 4 bases, leaving 13 bases between them. CDR3 DNA: TGTGCCAGCAGTCGGGACTTCGGACCAGATACGCAGTATTTT. It translates to CASSRDFGPDTQYF.

The chain recombines TRBV6-1 with TRBJ2-7, with 9 positions matching TRBD2. This CDR3 is 14 amino acids long. Germline lookup yields CDR1 MNHNS and CDR2 SASEGT. The V gene end was trimmed by 6 bases and the J gene end by 2 bases; junction bases not matched to a gene: 5. CDR3 sequence: CASRRLAETYEQYF. The CDR3 nucleotides read TGTGCCAGCAGGAGACTAGCGGAGACCTACGAGCAGTACTTC.

The table lists this clonotype with a few counts. The rearrangement links TRBV5-1 to TRBJ2-1; D may be TRBD1 (6 bases). Trimming cost V 2 bases and J 5 bases, with 8 bases left between them. The CDR3 contains 13 residues. Germline CDR1 SGHRS, CDR2 YFSETQ. The CDR3 nucleotides read TGCGCCAGCAGCTTCGACAGGAACAATGAGCAGTTCTTC. Translation: CASSFDRNNEQFF.

This chain uses TRBV12-3 or TRBV12-4 with TRBJ1-2; D unresolved. Deletions cut 1 base from V and 4 bases from J, with 7 bases between. The CDR3 runs 13 residues. CDR3 region: CASSLGHRYGYTF. In DNA form, the CDR3 reads TGTGCCAGCAGTTTAGGGCACCGCTATGGCTACACCTTC.

This clonotype was seen more than once but under ten times. The V call is TRBV27, the J call TRBJ2-3; D might be TRBD1 or TRBD2, each matching 5 bases. The CDR3 length is 15 residues. V lost 7 bases and J 0 bases, leaving 14 bases between the germline ends. CDR1 MNHEY and CDR2 SMNVEV come from the germline V gene (reference sequence). The CDR3: CASIPGRSSTDTQYF. The CDR3 region has the DNA TGTGCCAGCATCCCGGGGCGGTCTAGCACAGATACGCAGTATTTT.

The table lists this clonotype with a few counts. This sequence joins TRBV2 and TRBJ2-1; weak D call: TRBD2 (6 bases). Germline V gene sequence: CDR1 SNHLY, CDR2 FYNNEI. The CDR3 totals 19 residues. Trimming stripped 4 bases from V and 5 bases from J, with 27 bases between. CDR3 in amino acids: CASSGGPPGRDSQNNEQFF. The CDR3 nucleotides read TGTGCCAGCAGTGGGGGCCCCCCCGGAAGGGACTCCCAAAACAATGAGCAGTTCTTC.

V usage is TRBV4-1 and J usage is TRBJ1-6; 7 nucleotides match TRBD1. Germline CDR1 is MGHRA and CDR2 is YSYEKL. The CDR3 has 15 residues. J lost 7 bases, V lost 5 bases, and 8 bases had no gene match. The CDR3 nucleotides are TGCGCCAGCAGCTGGCAGGGGGAAGGAAATTCACCCCTCCACTTT. Protein: CASSWQGEGNSPLHF.

This chain connects TRBV4-3 to TRBJ1-6; D unresolved. Per germline, CDR1 LGHNA and CDR2 YSLEER. The CDR3 is 14 residues long. V was shortened by 0 bases and J by 9 bases, with 9 bases between the two germline ends. As DNA, the CDR3 is TGCGCCAGCAGCCAAGATGAGACGGGTTCACCCCTCCACTTT. This codes for CASSQDETGSPLHF.

CDR3 sequence (DNA): TGTGCCAGCAGGCCCGGGATTGGGCTGGACACTGAAGCTTTCTTT. Translation: CASRPGIGLDTEAFF. This chain links TRBV5-5 with TRBJ1-1; D gene uncertain. CDR1 and CDR2 from the germline V gene are SGHKS and YYEKEE (reference sequence). The V end lost 5 bases, the J end lost 3 bases, and 17 bases lay between the germline ends. The CDR3 spans 15 residues.